This entry lists 20 T cell receptor beta chains sequenced from one sample in a study of T cell clusters in autoimmune cytopenias. Multiplex touch-down PCR amplified TRB using TRB-A and TRB-B pools in one tube. Using the multiplex PCR reads, TCRdb records one entry per CDR3 protein without DNA. This listing includes about 12,000 distinct CDR3 sequences. Tens of thousands of genome equivalents of blood DNA were amplified for TRB. The sequencing input was peripheral blood. Receptors were obtained from a human donor with an autoimmune cytopenia or autoimmune hepatitis (not recorded which).

This sequence joins TRBV12-3 or TRBV12-4 and TRBJ2-1; TCRdb's D call of TRBD2 is untestable without DNA. The CDR3 consists of 13 residues. The CDR3: CASRTSGNNEQFF.

This chain joins TRBV6-6 and TRBJ2-2; TCRdb's assignment of TRBD1 cannot be checked, as there is no DNA. The V gene's germline CDR1 is MNHNY and CDR2 SVGAGI (reference sequence). The CDR3 extends over 12 amino acids. Here the CDR3 reads CAGTGGTGELFF.

CDR3 residues: CASTSSGRYEQYF. This chain connects TRBV6-6 to TRBJ2-7; TCRdb's D call of TRBD1 is untestable without DNA. In germline, CDR1 is MNHNY, CDR2 SVGAGI (reference sequence). The CDR3 extends over 13 amino acids.

V is TRBV6-5 and J is TRBJ1-2; TCRdb indicates TRBD1, and absent DNA this call remains unverified. CDR3 length equals 15 residues. The germline gives CDR1 MNHEY, CDR2 SVGAGI. The CDR3 is CASSYSRQTGYGYTF.

V gene TRBV12-3 or TRBV12-4 combines with J gene TRBJ2-5. This CDR3 comprises 17 residues. The CDR3: CASSLVVSSDFQETQYF.

The chain links TRBV15 to TRBJ2-7; as DNA is missing, the TRBD2 call by TCRdb cannot be tested. The CDR3 is 15 amino acids. Looked up from germline, CDR1 is LNHNV and CDR2 is YYDKDF (reference sequence). CDR3 sequence reads: CATSVLAGGPGEQYF.

V usage is TRBV18 and J usage is TRBJ2-2. This CDR3 comprises 15 residues. Germline V gene lookup returns CDR1 KGHSH and CDR2 LQKENI. This CDR3 is CASSPPGRITGELFF. Looking up the rest from reference TRBV18 and TRBJ2-2 gives the full variable domain: NAGVMQNPRHLVRRRGQEARLRCSPMKGHSHVYWYRQLPEEGLKFMVYLQKENIIDESGMPKERFSAEFPKEGPSILRIQQVVRGDSAAYFCASSPPGRITGELFFGEGSRLTVL.

J is TRBJ2-7 and V is TRBV6-1; the TRBD2 assignment by TCRdb is unverifiable without DNA. Germline lookup yields CDR1 MNHNS and CDR2 SASEGT. The CDR3 runs 15 residues. The CDR3 sequence: CASTSPTSAAYEQYF.

The rearrangement uses TRBV18 and TRBJ1-4. This CDR3 comprises 15 residues. The germline V gene has CDR1 KGHSH and CDR2 LQKENI. The CDR3 sequence is CASSPQAQVNEKLFF. The variable domain in full, with the rest retrieved from reference TRBV18 and TRBJ1-4, is NAGVMQNPRHLVRRRGQEARLRCSPMKGHSHVYWYRQLPEEGLKFMVYLQKENIIDESGMPKERFSAEFPKEGPSILRIQQVVRGDSAAYFCASSPQAQVNEKLFFGSGTQLSVL.

The V call is TRBV6-5, the J call TRBJ1-3. This CDR3 contains 14 residues. Germline-derived CDR1 and CDR2 are MNHEY and SVGAGI. The CDR3 region is CASSYGDPGGTIYF.

The chain links TRBV27 to TRBJ1-6; the TCRdb call, TRBD1, lacks DNA for checking. The germline CDR1 and CDR2 sequences are MNHEY and SMNVEV (reference sequence). This CDR3 is built from 17 residues. This chain's CDR3 is CASSLLGGSSYNSPLHF.

This sequence joins TRBV24-1 and TRBJ2-1. The CDR3 has 11 residues. Per the germline V gene, CDR1 is KGHDR and CDR2 is SFDVKD. The CDR3 loop is CATSRNREQFF.

The gene calls are TRBV15 and TRBJ2-2; checking the TCRdb D call of TRBD1 is not possible without DNA. The germline CDR1 and CDR2 sequences are LNHNV and YYDKDF (reference sequence). The CDR3 has 17 amino acids. CDR3 residues: CATSREVSGQITGELFF.

Considering frequency, this clonotype is medium-sized. The J gene is TRBJ2-1, the V gene TRBV19; TCRdb gives TRBD1 as the D gene, but with no DNA this cannot be confirmed. Germline CDR1 LNHDA, CDR2 SQIVND (reference sequence). The CDR3 consists of 15 residues. The CDR3 is CASSQTGSPYNEQFF. The whole variable domain, remainder taken from reference TRBV19 and TRBJ2-1, is DGGITQSPKYLFRKEGQNVTLSCEQNLNHDAMYWYRQDPGQGLRLIYYSQIVNDFQKGDIAEGYSVSREKKESFPLTVTSAQKNPTAFYLCASSQTGSPYNEQFFGPGTRLTVL.

This chain uses TRBV6-1 with TRBJ1-5; TCRdb's D gene call, TRBD1, goes unchecked for lack of DNA. Germline V lookup: CDR1 MNHNS, CDR2 SASEGT. The CDR3 covers 18 residues. This chain's CDR3 is CASTKQQGDRASNQPQHF.

The rearrangement joins TRBV27 to TRBJ1-6; TCRdb outputs TRBD1, but without DNA this stays unchecked. The CDR3 is made up of 15 amino acids. The germline V gene has CDR1 MNHEY and CDR2 SMNVEV (reference sequence). The CDR3 is CASSRGTVYNSPLHF.

The V gene is TRBV19, the J gene TRBJ2-7; TCRdb selects TRBD1, and the lack of DNA leaves this call unchecked. CDR3 length equals 13 residues. The germline V gene has CDR1 LNHDA and CDR2 SQIVND (reference sequence). Here the CDR3 reads CASSAGQGYEQYF.

The V call is TRBV5-1, the J call TRBJ2-1; TCRdb lists TRBD1, though no DNA is available to test this call. Germline V lookup: CDR1 SGHRS, CDR2 YFSETQ. CDR3 length equals 17 residues. CDR3: CASSLQAPSISYNEQFF.

The chain is built from TRBV6-5 and TRBJ1-1. Germline lookup yields CDR1 MNHEY and CDR2 SVGAGI. This CDR3 is 16 amino acids long. The CDR3 loop reads CASTSGLEVMNTEAFF.

The chain recombines TRBV5-5 with TRBJ1-3. CDR1 is SGHKS and CDR2 is YYEKEE in the germline V gene (reference sequence). The CDR3 extends over 14 amino acids. Here the CDR3 reads CASSLRTDGNTIYF.